Listed here is a single T cell receptor (beta chain). Its antigen has not been determined. Base qualities were left out, and no much larger clone turns up one base away. TCRbeta CDR3 regions were amplified from genomic DNA using the immunoSEQ Assay, a bias-controlled multiplex PCR. The original pipeline was this. Within the assay, amplification of reference gene primers was used to estimate how many nucleated cells each sample contained. To quantify the absolute abundance of each unique TCRbeta CDR3 rearrangement, sequence reads were collapsed and filtered. For each sample, productive Simpson clonality was calculated as the square root of Simpson's diversity index over productive rearrangements. Held by TCRdb, this immuneACCESS table contains in-frame sequences only and omits some clones. Under half of the omission traces to an unresolved V gene where checked; the cause of the rest is unknown. V, J and clone size are those of that table, while D and trimming were read from the DNA. The sample contains about 210,000 clones, under 90% of them found a single time. The ten largest clones capture 8% to 9% of the sample.

Enrolling through a virtual design, the prospective study's participants ranged in age from roughly 18 to 89 years and lived across roughly 23 United States geographic areas. Cohort assignment in the prospective study relied on participant-reported clinical history from a screening survey and a study questionnaire. Mobile phlebotomists in the prospective study collected whole blood, serum and a nasopharyngeal or oropharyngeal swab from every participant. Participants in the prospective study had the option to provide additional blood draws and questionnaires over an approximately 2-month period. Before DNA extraction, prospective study blood samples were shipped either frozen or at room temperature. This sample is part of a study of blood T cell repertoires in COVID-19 (dated by TCRdb to 2018 to 2020). Background for the entire study: Samples covering the acute and convalescent phases of COVID-19 were provided by collaborators in the United States, Italy and Spain. The material from the prospective study consisted of cDNA or gDNA derived from T cells, B-cell-depleted T cells, or PBMCs. Subjects who had been exposed to COVID-19, were actively infected with it, or had recovered from it provided the deeply sampled blood TCRbeta repertoires that made up the dataset. The repertoires were made available in a free public database intended to serve as a resource for research on the immune response to SARS-CoV-2. The samples were drawn from the first 160 participants of the ongoing ImmuneRACE study and from 950 to 1,500 subjects provided by 6 global collaborators. Sample metadata almost always included a de-identified subject ID, COVID-19 status, age in years and sex. HLA class I and class II types, where available, came from metadata supplied by the sample provider rather than from assay-based typing.

There are 16 amino acids in the CDR3, from cysteine to phenylalanine inclusive. Only the CDR3 portion is preserved as DNA: 48 bases, with reading frame beginning at the first base. CDR1 SGHRS and CDR2 YFSETQ were looked up in the germline V gene. Unmatched junction bases come to 11, with V trimmed by 6 bases and J by 4 bases. Broader findings and caveats from the paper: How much clinical and demographic metadata was included differed by source and by participant, and the metadata was provided uncurated.

This sequence originates from a woman aged 45 to 65 with acute COVID-19. The sequence joins TRBV5-1 to TRBJ2-1, with 9 middle bases fitting TRBD1. The specimen was PBMCs or T cells enriched from blood (not recorded which). The sequenced DNA is TGCGCCAGCACTAATAAACAGGGGGCACCTTACAATGAGCAGTTCTTC. Translated, it gives CASTNKQGAPYNEQFF.